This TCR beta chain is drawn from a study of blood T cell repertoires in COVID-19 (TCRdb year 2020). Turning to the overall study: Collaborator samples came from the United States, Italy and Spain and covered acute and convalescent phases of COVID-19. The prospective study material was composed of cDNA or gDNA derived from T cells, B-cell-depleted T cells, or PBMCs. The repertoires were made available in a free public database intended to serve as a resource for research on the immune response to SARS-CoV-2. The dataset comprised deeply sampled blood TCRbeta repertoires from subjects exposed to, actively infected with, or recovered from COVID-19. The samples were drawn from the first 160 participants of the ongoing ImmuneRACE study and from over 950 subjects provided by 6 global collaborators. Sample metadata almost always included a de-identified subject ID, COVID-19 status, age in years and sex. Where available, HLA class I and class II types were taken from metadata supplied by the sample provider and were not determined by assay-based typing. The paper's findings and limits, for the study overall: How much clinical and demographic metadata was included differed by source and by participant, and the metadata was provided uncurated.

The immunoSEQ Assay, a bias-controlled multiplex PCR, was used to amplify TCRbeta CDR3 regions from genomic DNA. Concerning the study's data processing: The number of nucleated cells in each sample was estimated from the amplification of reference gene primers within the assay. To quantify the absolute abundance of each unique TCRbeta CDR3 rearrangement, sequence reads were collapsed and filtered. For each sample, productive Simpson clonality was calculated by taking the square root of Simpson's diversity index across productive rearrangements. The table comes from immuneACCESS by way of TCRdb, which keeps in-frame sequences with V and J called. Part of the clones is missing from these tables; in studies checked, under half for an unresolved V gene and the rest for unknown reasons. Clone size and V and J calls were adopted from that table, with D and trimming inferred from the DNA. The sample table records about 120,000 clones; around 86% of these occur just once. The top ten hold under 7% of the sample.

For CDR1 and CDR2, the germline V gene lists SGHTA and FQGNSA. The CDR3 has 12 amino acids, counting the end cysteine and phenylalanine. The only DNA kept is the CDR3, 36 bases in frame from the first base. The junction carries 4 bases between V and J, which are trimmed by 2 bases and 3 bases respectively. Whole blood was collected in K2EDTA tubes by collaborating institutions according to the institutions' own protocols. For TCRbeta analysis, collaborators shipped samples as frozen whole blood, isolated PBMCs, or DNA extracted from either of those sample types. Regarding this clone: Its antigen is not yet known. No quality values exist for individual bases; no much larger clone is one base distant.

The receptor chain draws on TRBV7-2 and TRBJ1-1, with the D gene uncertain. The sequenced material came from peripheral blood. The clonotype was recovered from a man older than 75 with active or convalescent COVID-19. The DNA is TGTGCCAGCAGCTTACAGGACACTGAAGCTTTCTTT. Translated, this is CASSLQDTEAFF. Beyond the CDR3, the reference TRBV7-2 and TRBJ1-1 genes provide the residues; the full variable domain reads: GAGVSQSPSNKVTEKGKDVELRCDPISGHTALYWYRQSLGQGLEFLIYFQGNSAPDKSGLPSDRFSAERTGGSVSTLTIQRTQQEDSAVYLCASSLQDTEAFFGQGTRLTVV.